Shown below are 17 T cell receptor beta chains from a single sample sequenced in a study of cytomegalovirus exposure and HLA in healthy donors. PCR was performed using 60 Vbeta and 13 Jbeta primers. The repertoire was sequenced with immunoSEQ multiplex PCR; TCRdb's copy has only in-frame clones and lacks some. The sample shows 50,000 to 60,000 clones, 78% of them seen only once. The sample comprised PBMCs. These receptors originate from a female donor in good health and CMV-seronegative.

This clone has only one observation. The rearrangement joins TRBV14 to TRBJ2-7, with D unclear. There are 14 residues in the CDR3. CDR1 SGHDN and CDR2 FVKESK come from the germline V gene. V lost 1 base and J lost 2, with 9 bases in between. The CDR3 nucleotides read TGTGCCAGCAGCCAAGCGGCCACTACCTACGAGCAGTACTTC. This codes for CASSQAATTYEQYF.

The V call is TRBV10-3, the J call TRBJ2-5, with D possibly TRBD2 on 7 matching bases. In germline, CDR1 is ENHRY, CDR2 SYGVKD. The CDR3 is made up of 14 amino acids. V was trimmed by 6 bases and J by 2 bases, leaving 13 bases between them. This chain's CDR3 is CAISRGGLQETQYF. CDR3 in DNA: TGTGCCATCAGCCGCGGGGGCCTTCAAGAGACCCAGTACTTC.

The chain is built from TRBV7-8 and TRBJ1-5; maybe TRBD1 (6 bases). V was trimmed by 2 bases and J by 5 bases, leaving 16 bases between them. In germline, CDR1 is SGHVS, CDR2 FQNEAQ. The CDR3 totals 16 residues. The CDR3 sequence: CASSLSQGLVHQPQHF. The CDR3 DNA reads TGTGCCAGCAGCTTAAGCCAGGGGCTGGTCCATCAGCCCCAGCATTTT.

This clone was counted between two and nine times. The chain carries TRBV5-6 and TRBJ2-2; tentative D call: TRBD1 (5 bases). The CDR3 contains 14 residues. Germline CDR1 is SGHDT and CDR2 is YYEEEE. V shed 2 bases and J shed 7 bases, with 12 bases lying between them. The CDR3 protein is CASSFRGKIGELFF. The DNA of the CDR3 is TGTGCCAGCAGCTTTAGGGGTAAAATCGGGGAGCTGTTTTTT.

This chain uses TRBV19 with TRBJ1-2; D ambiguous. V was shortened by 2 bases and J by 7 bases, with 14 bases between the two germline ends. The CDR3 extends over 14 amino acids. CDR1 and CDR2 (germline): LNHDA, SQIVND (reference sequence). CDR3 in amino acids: CASSITSGKGGYTF. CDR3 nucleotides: TGTGCCAGTAGTATAACGTCGGGAAAGGGTGGCTACACCTTC.

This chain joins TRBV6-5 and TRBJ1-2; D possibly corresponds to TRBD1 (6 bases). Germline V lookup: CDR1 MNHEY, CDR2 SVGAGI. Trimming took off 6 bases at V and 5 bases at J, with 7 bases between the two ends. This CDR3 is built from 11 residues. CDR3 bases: TGTGCCAGCAGAGGACAGTATGGCTACACCTTC. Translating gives CASRGQYGYTF.

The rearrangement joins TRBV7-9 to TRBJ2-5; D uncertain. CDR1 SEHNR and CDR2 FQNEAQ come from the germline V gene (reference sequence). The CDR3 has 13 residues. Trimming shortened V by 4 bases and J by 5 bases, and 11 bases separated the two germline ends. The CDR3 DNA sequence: TGTGCCAGCAGCTCGACTCCCAGCGAGACCCAGTACTTC. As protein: CASSSTPSETQYF.

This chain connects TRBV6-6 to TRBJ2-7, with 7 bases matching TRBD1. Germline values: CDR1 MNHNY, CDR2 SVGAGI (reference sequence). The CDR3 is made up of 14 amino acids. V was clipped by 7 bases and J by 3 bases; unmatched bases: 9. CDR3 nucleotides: TGTGCCAGCAACCCCGGGACAGTGATCTACGAGCAGTACTTC. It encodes CASNPGTVIYEQYF.

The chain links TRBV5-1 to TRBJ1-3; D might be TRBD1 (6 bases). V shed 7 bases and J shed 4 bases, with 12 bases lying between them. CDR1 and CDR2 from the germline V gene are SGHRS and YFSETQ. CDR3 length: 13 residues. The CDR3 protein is CASRPGQGNTIYF. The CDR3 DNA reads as TGCGCCAGCCGACCCGGACAGGGAAACACCATATATTTT.

In DNA, the CDR3 is TGTGCCATCAGCCGGGACAGCATGTACATTGAAGCTTTCTTT. Amino acids: CAISRDSMYIEAFF. This rearrangement joins TRBV10-3 to TRBJ1-1; TRBD1 matches at 7 bases. In germline, CDR1 is ENHRY, CDR2 SYGVKD. CDR3 length: 14 amino acids. With V trimmed by 6 bases and J by 7 bases, 11 bases remained unmatched.

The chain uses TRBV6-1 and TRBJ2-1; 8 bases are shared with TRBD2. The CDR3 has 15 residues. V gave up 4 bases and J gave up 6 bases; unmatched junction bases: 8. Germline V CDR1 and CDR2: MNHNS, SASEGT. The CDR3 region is CASSVEVAGTNEQFF. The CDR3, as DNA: TGTGCCAGCAGTGTGGAGGTAGCGGGGACCAATGAGCAGTTCTTC.

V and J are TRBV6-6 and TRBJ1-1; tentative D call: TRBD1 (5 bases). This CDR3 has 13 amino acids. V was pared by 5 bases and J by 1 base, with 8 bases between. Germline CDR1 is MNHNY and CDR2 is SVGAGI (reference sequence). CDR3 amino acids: CASSLGENTEAFF. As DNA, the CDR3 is TGTGCCAGCAGTCTAGGGGAGAACACTGAAGCTTTCTTT.

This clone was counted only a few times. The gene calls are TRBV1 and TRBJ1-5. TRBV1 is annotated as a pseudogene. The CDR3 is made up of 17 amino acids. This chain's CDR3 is CTSSRGESGPGDQPQHF. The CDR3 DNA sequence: TGCACCAGCAGCCGTGGGGAATCGGGACCGGGGGATCAGCCCCAGCATTTT.

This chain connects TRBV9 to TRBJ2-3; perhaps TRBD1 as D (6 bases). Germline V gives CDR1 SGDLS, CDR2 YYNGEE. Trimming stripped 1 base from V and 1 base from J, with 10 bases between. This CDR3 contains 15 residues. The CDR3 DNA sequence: TGTGCCAGCAGCGTAACAGGGTCTGGCACAGATACGCAGTATTTT. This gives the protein CASSVTGSGTDTQYF. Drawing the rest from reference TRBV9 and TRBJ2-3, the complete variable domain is DSGVTQTPKHLITATGQRVTLRCSPRSGDLSVYWYQQSLDQGLQFLIQYYNGEERAKGNILERFSAQQFPDLHSELNLSSLELGDSALYFCASSVTGSGTDTQYFGPGTRLTVL.

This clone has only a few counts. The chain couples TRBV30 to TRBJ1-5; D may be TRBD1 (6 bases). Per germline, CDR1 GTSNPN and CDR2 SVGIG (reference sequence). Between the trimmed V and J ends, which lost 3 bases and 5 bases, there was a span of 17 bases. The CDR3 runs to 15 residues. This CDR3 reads CAWRQGPLSDQPQHF. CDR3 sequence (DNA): TGTGCCTGGAGGCAGGGGCCACTCTCTGATCAGCCCCAGCATTTT.

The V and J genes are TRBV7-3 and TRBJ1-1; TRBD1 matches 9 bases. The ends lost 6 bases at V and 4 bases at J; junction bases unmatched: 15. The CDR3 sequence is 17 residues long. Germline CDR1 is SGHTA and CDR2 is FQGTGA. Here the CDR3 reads CASSPTPGQGPATEAFF. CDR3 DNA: TGTGCCAGCAGTCCAACCCCGGGACAGGGACCGGCCACTGAAGCTTTCTTT.

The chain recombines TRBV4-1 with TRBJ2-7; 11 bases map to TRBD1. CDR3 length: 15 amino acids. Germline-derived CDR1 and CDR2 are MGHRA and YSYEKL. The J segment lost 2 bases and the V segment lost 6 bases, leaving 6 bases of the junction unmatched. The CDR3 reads CASSRGTGGTYEQYF. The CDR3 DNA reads TGCGCCAGCAGTAGAGGGACAGGGGGAACCTACGAGCAGTACTTC.